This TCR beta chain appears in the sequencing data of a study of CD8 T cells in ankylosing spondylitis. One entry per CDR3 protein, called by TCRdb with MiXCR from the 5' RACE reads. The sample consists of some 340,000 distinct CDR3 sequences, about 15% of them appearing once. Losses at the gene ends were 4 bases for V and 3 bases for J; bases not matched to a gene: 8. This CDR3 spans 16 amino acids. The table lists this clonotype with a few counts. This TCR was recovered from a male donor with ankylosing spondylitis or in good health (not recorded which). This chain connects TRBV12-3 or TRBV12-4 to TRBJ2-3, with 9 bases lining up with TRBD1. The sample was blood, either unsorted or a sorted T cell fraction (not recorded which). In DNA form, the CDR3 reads TGTGCCAGCAGTTCTCCCCCGGGACAGGGAACAGATACGCAGTATTTT. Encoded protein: CASSSPPGQGTDTQYF.